These 4 T cell receptor beta chains came from one sample sequenced in a study of T cells expressing NK-cell markers (dated by TCRdb to 2018 to 2020). The protocol used for the library was 5' RACE. For sequencing, an Illumina HiSeq 2000 was employed. TCRdb reprocessed the reads and lists each CDR3 protein sequence as a single entry, with no DNA. The table for this sample lists 400,000 or so distinct CDR3 sequences. About 10% of the sample goes to the ten largest clones. The sequencing sample was made of blood T cells: a sorted CD56 or NKG2C T cell subset, CD4+ or CD8+ T cells, or bulk PBMC T cells (not recorded which). The receptors derive from a woman aged 45-59 years in good health. Donor details come from another sample of the same person, matched by shared clones.

This chain connects TRBV29-1 to TRBJ2-5; the D call from TCRdb, TRBD1, cannot be confirmed without DNA. The CDR3 extends over 15 amino acids. Germline V gene sequence: CDR1 SQVTM, CDR2 ANQGSEA. Here the CDR3 reads CSVADRPPDGETQYF. Full variable domain (rest looked up from reference TRBV29-1 and TRBJ2-5): SAVISQKPSRDICQRGTSLTIQCQVDSQVTMMFWYRQQPGQSLTLIATANQGSEATYESGFVIDKFPISRPNLTFSTLTVSNMSPEDSSIYLCSVADRPPDGETQYFGPGTRLLVL.

The chain uses TRBV6-5 and TRBJ2-1; TCRdb gives TRBD1 as the D gene, but with no DNA this cannot be confirmed. The CDR3 length is 14 residues. CDR1 is MNHEY, CDR2 SVGAGI, per germline. The CDR3 loop is CASWGGSGANEQFF.

The V gene is TRBV27, the J gene TRBJ1-4; the D gene TCRdb calls, TRBD1, cannot be checked with no DNA. The CDR3 has 12 amino acids. In germline, CDR1 is MNHEY, CDR2 SMNVEV (reference sequence). CDR3: CASKGGAGKLFF. The full variable domain, its missing parts supplied by reference TRBV27 and TRBJ1-4, is EAQVTQNPRYLITVTGKKLTVTCSQNMNHEYMSWYRQDPGLGLRQIYYSMNVEVTDKGDVPEGYKVSRKEKRNFPLILESPSPNQTSLYFCASKGGAGKLFFGSGTQLSVL.

The genes are TRBV27 and TRBJ2-7; the D call of TRBD1 rests on TCRdb alone, since no DNA is present to check it. CDR3 length: 14 residues. Germline V lookup: CDR1 MNHEY, CDR2 SMNVEV (reference sequence). The CDR3 sequence is CASSEAGRGYEQYF.